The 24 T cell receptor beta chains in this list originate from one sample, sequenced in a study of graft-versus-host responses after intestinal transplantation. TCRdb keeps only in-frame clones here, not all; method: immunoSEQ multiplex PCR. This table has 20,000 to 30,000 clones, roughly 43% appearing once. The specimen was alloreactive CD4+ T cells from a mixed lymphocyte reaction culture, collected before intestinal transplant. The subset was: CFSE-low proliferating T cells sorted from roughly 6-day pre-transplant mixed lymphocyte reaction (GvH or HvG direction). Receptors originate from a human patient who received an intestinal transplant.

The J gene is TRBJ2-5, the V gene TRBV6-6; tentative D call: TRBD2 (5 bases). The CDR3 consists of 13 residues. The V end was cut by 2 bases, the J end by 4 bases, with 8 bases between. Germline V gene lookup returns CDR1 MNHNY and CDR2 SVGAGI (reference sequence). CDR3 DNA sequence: TGTGCCAGCAGTTACGAGGGTCGAGAGACCCAGTACTTC. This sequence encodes CASSYEGRETQYF.

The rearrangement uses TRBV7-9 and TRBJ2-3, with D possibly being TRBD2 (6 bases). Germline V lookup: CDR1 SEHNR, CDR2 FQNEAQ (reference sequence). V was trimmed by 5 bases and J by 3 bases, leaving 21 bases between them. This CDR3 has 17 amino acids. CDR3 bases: TGTGCCAGCAGCCTCCGTTATGGCGGGGTGGGAACAGATACGCAGTATTTT. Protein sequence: CASSLRYGGVGTDTQYF.

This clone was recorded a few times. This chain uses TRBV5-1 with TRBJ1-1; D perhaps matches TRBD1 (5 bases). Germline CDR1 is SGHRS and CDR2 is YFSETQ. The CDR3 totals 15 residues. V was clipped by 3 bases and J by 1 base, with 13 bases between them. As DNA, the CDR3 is TGCGCCAGCAGCTCAGCCTATACAGGGAACACTGAAGCTTTCTTT. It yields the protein CASSSAYTGNTEAFF.

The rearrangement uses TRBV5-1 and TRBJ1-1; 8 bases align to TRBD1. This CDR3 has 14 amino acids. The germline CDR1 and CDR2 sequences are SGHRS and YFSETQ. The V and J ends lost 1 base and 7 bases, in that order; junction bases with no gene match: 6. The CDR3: CASSLIAGGHEAFF. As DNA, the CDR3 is TGCGCCAGCAGCTTGATCGCAGGGGGCCATGAAGCTTTCTTT.

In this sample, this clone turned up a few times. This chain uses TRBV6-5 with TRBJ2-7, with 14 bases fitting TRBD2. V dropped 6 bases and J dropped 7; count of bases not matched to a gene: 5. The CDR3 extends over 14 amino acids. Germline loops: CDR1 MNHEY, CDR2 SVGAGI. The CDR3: CASSRGTSGSEQYF. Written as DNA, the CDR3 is TGTGCCAGCAGCAGAGGGACTAGCGGGAGTGAGCAGTACTTC.

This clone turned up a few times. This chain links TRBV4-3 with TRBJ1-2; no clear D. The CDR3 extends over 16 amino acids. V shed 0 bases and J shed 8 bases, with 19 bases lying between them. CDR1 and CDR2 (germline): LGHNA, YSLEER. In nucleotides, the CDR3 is TGCGCCAGCAGCCAAGAGAGGTCGACCGTCTACGAGGGCTACACCTTC. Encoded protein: CASSQERSTVYEGYTF.

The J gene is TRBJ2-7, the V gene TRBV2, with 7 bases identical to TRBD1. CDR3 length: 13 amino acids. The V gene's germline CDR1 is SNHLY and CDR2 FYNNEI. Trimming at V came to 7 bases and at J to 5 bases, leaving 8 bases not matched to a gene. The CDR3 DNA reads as TGTGCCAGCACCGTACAGGGGTTCCACGAGCAGTACTTC. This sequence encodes CASTVQGFHEQYF.

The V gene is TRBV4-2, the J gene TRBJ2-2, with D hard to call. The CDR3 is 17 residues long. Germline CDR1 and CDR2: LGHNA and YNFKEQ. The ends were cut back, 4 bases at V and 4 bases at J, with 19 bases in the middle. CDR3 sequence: CASSPVSYTKSTGELFF. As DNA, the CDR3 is TGTGCCAGCAGCCCGGTTAGTTATACCAAATCCACCGGGGAGCTGTTTTTT.

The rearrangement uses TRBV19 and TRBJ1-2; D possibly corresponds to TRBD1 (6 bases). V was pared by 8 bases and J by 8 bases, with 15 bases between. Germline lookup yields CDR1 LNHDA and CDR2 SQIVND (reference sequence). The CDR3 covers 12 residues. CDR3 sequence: CASRPTGRGYTF. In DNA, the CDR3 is TGTGCCAGTCGACCGACAGGACGGGGCTACACCTTC.

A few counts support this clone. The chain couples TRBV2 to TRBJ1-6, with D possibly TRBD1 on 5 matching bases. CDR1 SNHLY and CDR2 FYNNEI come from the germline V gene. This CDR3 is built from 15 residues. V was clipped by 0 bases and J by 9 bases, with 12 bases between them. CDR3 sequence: CASSEAAGLISPLHF. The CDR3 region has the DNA TGTGCCAGCAGTGAAGCGGCAGGGCTGATTTCACCCCTCCACTTT.

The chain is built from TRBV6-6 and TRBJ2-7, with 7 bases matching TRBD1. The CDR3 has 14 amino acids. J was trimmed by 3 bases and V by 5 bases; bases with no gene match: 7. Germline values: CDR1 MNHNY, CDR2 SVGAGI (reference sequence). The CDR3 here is CASSLPGQIYEQYF. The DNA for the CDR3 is TGTGCCAGCAGTCTACCGGGACAGATCTACGAGCAGTACTTC.

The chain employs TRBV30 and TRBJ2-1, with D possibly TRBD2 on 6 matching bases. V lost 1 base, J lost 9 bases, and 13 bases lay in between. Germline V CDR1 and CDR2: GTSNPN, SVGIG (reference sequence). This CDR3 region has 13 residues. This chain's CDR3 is CAWSGLVWGEQFF. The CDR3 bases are TGTGCCTGGAGTGGACTAGTGTGGGGTGAGCAGTTCTTC.

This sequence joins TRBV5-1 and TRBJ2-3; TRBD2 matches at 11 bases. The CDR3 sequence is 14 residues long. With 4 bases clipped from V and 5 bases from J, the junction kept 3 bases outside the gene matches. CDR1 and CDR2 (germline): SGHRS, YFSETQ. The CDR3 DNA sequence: TGCGCCAGCAGCCCCGGGACTAGCGGAGATACGCAGTATTTT. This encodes CASSPGTSGDTQYF.

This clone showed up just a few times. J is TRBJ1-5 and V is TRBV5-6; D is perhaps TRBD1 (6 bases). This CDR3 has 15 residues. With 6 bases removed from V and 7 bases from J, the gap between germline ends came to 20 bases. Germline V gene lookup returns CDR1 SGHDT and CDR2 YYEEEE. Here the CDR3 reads CASTAWDTRGQPQHF. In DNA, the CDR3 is TGTGCCAGCACCGCTTGGGACACACGGGGCCAGCCCCAGCATTTT.

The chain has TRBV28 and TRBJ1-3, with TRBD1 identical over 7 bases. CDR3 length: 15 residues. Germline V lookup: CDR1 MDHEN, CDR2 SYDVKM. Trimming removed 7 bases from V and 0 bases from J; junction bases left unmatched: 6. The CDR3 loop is CASTLDRSSGNTIYF. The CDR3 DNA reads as TGTGCCAGCACCCTGGACAGGAGCTCTGGAAACACCATATATTTT.

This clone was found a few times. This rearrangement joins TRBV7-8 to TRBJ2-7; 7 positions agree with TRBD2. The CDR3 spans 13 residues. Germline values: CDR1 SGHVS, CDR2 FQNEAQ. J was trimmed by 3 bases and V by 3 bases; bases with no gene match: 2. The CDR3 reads CASSFGEGYEQYF. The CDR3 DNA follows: TGTGCCAGCAGCTTCGGGGAGGGCTACGAGCAGTACTTC. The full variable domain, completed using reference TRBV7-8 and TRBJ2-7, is GAGVSQSPRYKVAKRGQDVALRCDPISGHVSLFWYQQALGQGPEFLTYFQNEAQLDKSGLPSDRFFAERPEGSVSTLKIQRTQQEDSAVYLCASSFGEGYEQYFGPGTRLTVT.

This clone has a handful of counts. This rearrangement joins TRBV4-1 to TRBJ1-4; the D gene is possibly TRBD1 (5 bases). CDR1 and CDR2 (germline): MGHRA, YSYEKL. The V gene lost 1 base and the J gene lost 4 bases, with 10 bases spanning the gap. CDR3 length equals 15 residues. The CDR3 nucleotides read TGCGCCAGCAGCCAAGTACCGGGGGGTAATGAAAAACTGTTTTTT. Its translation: CASSQVPGGNEKLFF.

The CDR3 nucleotides read TGCAGCGTTGTGGCAGGGGGAGAGGTGCAGTACTTC. It translates to CSVVAGGEVQYF. The gene calls are TRBV29-1 and TRBJ2-7; 7 bases agree with TRBD1. J was trimmed by 9 bases and V by 4 bases; bases with no gene match: 9. CDR3 length equals 12 residues. Per the germline V gene, CDR1 is SQVTM and CDR2 is ANQGSEA.

The CDR3 spells CASIRTLQGQAFF. CDR3 coding DNA: TGTGCCAGCATCAGGACGTTGCAGGGGCAGGCTTTCTTT. This rearrangement joins TRBV5-4 to TRBJ1-1; D possibly corresponds to TRBD1 (6 bases). The CDR3 contains 13 residues. From germline, CDR1 is SGHNT and CDR2 YYREEE (reference sequence). Trimming removed 6 bases from V and 11 bases from J, with 20 bases in between.

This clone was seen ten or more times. CDR3 sequence: CASSYSGSDSPLHF. The CDR3 region has the DNA TGTGCCAGCAGTTACTCCGGGTCGGATTCACCCCTCCACTTT. The V and J genes are TRBV6-6 and TRBJ1-6; D ambiguous. Germline assignment: CDR1 MNHNY and CDR2 SVGAGI (reference sequence). V was pared by 0 bases and J by 8 bases, with 8 bases between. This CDR3 region has 14 residues.

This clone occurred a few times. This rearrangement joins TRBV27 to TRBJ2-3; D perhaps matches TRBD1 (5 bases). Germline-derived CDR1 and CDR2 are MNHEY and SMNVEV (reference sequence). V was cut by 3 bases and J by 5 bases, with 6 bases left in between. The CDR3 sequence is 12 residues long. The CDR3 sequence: CASSFTGDTQYF. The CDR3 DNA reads TGTGCCAGCAGTTTTACAGGAGATACGCAGTATTTT.

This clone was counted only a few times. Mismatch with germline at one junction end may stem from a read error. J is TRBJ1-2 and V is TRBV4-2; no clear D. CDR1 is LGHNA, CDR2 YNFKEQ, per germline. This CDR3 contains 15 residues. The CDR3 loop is CASSQDLRGGYGYTF. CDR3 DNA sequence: TGTGCCAGCAGTCAAGACTTGCGGGGTGGCTATGGCTACACCTTC.

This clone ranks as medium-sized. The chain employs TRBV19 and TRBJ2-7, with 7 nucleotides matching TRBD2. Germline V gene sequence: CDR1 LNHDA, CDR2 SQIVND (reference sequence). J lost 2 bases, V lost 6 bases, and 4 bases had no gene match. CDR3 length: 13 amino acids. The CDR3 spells CASSGGTTYEQYF. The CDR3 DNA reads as TGTGCCAGTAGCGGGGGGACCACCTACGAGCAGTACTTC.

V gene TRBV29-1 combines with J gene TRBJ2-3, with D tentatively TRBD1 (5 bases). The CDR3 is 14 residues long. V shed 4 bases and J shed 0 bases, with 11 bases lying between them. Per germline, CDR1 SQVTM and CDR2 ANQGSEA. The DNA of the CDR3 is TGCAGCGTTGTAAGGGGTTATAGCACAGATACGCAGTATTTT. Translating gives CSVVRGYSTDTQYF.